The 8 T cell receptor beta chains below all came from one sample that was sequenced in a study of control samples from healthy donors and cancer patients. Some clones are missing from TCRdb's copy, which holds only in-frame ones; the method was immunoSEQ multiplex PCR. The table includes roughly 40,000 clones, roughly 83% detected once. The sample comprised blood. These receptors were taken from a man aged 55 to 70 in good health.

CDR3 protein: CAWSLAAGGYGYTF. The CDR3 region has the DNA TGTGCCTGGAGTTTAGCGGCCGGGGGCTATGGCTACACCTTC. The J gene is TRBJ1-2, the V gene TRBV30, with a possible D match to TRBD1 (5 bases). This CDR3 has 14 amino acids. The V gene lost 2 bases and the J gene lost 4 bases, with 14 bases spanning the gap. Germline V gene data show CDR1 as GTSNPN and CDR2 as SVGIG (reference sequence). The complete variable domain, with remaining parts taken from reference TRBV30 and TRBJ1-2, reads SQTIHQWPATLVQPVGSPLSLECTVEGTSNPNLYWYRQAAGRGLQLLFYSVGIGQISSEVPQNLSASRPQDRQFILSSKKLLLSDSGFYLCAWSLAAGGYGYTFGSGTRLTVV.

A remark on this clone: Other DNA sequences of this sample code for an identical CDR3. The chain recombines TRBV28 with TRBJ1-1, with a weak D call TRBD1 (5 bases). Trimming cost V 2 bases and J 1 base, with 11 bases left between them. The CDR3 covers 15 residues. Germline V lookup: CDR1 MDHEN, CDR2 SYDVKM. CDR3 DNA: TGTGCCAGCAGTTTAGGAGGAACAGGGAACACTGAAGCTTTCTTT. This encodes CASSLGGTGNTEAFF.

The chain employs TRBV7-2 and TRBJ2-5, with TRBD2 matching over 10 bases. Germline V CDR1 and CDR2: SGHTA, FQGNSA. Germline trimming cut 6 bases from V and 6 bases from J; bases unmatched to any gene: 7. CDR3 length: 14 amino acids. The CDR3 sequence: CASSLAGALQTQYF. CDR3 sequence (DNA): TGTGCCAGCAGTCTAGCGGGAGCCCTCCAGACCCAGTACTTC.

The chain recombines TRBV19 with TRBJ1-2, with 7 positions matching TRBD1. V lost 11 bases and J lost 7; bases outside the gene matches: 16. The CDR3 is made up of 14 amino acids. Germline V gives CDR1 LNHDA, CDR2 SQIVND (reference sequence). The CDR3 protein is CAGTKDYRGGGYTF. The CDR3 nucleotides read TGTGCCGGCACAAAGGACTACAGGGGAGGTGGCTACACCTTC.

CDR3 in DNA: TGCGCCAGCAGCCAAGATCCGGGACTAGCGGGAGTCGGTGAGCAGTTCTTC. This codes for CASSQDPGLAGVGEQFF. The rearrangement joins TRBV4-1 to TRBJ2-1; 14 positions agree with TRBD2. Germline lookup yields CDR1 MGHRA and CDR2 YSYEKL. J gave up 9 bases and V 0 bases, and 7 bases lay outside the gene matches. There are 17 residues in the CDR3.

V and J are TRBV7-9 and TRBJ1-1; a weak D match, TRBD1 (5 bases). The germline V gene encodes CDR1 SEHNR and CDR2 FQNEAQ (reference sequence). The ends were cut back, 1 base at V and 5 bases at J, with 14 bases in the middle. There are 15 residues in the CDR3. This CDR3 reads CASSLDGWRGTEAFF. In DNA form, the CDR3 reads TGTGCCAGCAGCTTAGATGGGTGGCGGGGGACTGAAGCTTTCTTT.

J is TRBJ2-5 and V is TRBV15; D perhaps matches TRBD2 (6 bases). The V and J ends lost 0 bases and 6 bases respectively, with 11 bases between them. The length of the CDR3 is 14 residues. From germline, CDR1 is LNHNV and CDR2 YYDKDF (reference sequence). The CDR3 DNA is TGTGCCACCAGCAGAGACGGGAGTCGCAAGACCCAGTACTTC. Encoded protein: CATSRDGSRKTQYF.

The CDR3 loop reads CASSTGIQGWNQPQHF. CDR3 nucleotides: TGTGCCAGCTCAACGGGGATACAGGGCTGGAATCAGCCCCAGCATTTT. The rearrangement uses TRBV18 and TRBJ1-5; D might be TRBD1 (6 bases). Deletions cut 5 bases from V and 4 bases from J, with 18 bases between. There are 16 residues in the CDR3. From germline, CDR1 is KGHSH and CDR2 LQKENI.